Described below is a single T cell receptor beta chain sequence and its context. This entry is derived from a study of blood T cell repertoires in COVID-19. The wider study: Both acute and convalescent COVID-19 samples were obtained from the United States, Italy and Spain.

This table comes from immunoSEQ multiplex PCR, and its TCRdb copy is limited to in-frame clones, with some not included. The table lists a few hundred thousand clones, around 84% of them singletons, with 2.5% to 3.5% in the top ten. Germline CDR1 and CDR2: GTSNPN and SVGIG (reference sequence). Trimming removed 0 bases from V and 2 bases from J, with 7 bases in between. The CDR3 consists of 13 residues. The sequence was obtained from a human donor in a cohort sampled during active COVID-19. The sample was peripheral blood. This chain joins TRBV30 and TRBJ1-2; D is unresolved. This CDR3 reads CAWSVHRNYGYTF. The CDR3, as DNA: TGTGCCTGGAGTGTACACAGAAACTATGGCTACACCTTC.